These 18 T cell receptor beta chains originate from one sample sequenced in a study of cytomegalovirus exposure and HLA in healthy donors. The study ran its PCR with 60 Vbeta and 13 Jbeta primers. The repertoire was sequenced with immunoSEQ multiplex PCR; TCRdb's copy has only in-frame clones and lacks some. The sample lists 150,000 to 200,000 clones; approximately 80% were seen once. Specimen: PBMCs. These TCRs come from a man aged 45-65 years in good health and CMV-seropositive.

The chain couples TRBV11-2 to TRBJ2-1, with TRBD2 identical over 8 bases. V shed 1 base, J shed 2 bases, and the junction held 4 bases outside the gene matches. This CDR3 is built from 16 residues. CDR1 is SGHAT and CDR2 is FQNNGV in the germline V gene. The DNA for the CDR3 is TGTGCCAGCAGCTTAGTGGGTAGCGGGGCCTACAATGAGCAGTTCTTC. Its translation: CASSLVGSGAYNEQFF.

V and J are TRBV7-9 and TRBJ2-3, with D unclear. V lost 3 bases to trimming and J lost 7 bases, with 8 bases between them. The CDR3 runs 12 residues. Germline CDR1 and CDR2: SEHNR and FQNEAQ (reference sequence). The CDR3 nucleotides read TGTGCCAGCAGCTTTCTTCTAAATACGCAGTATTTT. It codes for CASSFLLNTQYF.

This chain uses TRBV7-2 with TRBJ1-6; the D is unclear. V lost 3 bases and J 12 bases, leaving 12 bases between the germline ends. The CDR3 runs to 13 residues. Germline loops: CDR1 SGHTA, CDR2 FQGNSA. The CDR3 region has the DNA TGTGCCAGCAGCTTCGGGTATGGAGGACCCCTCCACTTT. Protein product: CASSFGYGGPLHF.

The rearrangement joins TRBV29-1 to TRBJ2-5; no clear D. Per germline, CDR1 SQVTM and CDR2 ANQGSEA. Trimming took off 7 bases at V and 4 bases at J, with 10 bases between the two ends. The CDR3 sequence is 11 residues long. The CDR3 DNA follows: TGCAGCGGGGCCAGAACAGAGACCCAGTACTTC. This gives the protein CSGARTETQYF. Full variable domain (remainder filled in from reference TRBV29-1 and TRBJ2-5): SAVISQKPSRDICQRGTSLTIQCQVDSQVTMMFWYRQQPGQSLTLIATANQGSEATYESGFVIDKFPISRPNLTFSTLTVSNMSPEDSSIYLCSGARTETQYFGPGTRLLVL.

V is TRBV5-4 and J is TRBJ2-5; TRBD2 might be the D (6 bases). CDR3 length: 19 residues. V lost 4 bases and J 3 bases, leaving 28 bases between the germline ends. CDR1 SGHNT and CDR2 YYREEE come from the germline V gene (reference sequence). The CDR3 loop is CASSLSWGPQWGGEETQYF. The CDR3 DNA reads TGTGCCAGCAGCCTTTCCTGGGGACCCCAGTGGGGCGGGGAAGAGACCCAGTACTTC.

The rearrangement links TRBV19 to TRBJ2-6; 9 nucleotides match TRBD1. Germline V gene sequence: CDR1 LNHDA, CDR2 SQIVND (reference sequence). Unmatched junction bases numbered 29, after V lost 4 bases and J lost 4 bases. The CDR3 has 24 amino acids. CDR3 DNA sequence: TGTGCCAGTAGTACCTCAAGTCTAGAATCCCCCGTACAGGGGGCGCGTTCCGGGGCCAACGTCCTGACTTTC. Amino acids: CASSTSSLESPVQGARSGANVLTF. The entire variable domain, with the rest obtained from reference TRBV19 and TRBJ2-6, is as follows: DGGITQSPKYLFRKEGQNVTLSCEQNLNHDAMYWYRQDPGQGLRLIYYSQIVNDFQKGDIAEGYSVSREKKESFPLTVTSAQKNPTAFYLCASSTSSLESPVQGARSGANVLTFGAGSRLTVL.

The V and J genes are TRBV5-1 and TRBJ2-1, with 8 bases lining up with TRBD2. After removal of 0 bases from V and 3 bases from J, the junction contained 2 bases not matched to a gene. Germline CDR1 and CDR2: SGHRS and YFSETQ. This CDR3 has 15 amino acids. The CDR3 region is CASSLDSGIYNEQFF. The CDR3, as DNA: TGCGCCAGCAGCTTGGATAGCGGGATCTACAATGAGCAGTTCTTC.

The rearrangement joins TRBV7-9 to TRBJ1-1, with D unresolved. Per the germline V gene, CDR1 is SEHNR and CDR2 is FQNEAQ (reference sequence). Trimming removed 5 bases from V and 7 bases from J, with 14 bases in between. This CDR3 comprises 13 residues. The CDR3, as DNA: TGTGCCAGCAGCCTAATGACTGTCCGTGAAGCTTTCTTT. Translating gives CASSLMTVREAFF. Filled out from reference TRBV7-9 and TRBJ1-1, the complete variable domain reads DTGVSQNPRHKITKRGQNVTFRCDPISEHNRLYWYRQTLGQGPEFLTYFQNEAQLEKSRLLSDRFSAERPKGSFSTLEIQRTEQGDSAMYLCASSLMTVREAFFGQGTRLTVV.

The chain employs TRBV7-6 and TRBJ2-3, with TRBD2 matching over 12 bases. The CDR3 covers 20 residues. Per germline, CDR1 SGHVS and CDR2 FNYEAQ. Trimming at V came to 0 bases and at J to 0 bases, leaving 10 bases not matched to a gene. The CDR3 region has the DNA TGTGCCAGCAGCTTAGCGTTCCTAGCGGGAGGGCCTCTAAGCACAGATACGCAGTATTTT. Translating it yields CASSLAFLAGGPLSTDTQYF. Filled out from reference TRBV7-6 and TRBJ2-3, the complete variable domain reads GAGVSQSPRYKVTKRGQDVALRCDPISGHVSLYWYRQALGQGPEFLTYFNYEAQQDKSGLPNDRFSAERPEGSISTLTIQRTEQRDSAMYRCASSLAFLAGGPLSTDTQYFGPGTRLTVL.

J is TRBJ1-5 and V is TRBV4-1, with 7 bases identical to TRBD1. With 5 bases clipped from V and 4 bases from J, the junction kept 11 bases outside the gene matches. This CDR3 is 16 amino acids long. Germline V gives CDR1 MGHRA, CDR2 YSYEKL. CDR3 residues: CASSTNPGGRNQPQHF. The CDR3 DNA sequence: TGCGCCAGCAGCACGAATCCAGGGGGAAGGAATCAGCCCCAGCATTTT.

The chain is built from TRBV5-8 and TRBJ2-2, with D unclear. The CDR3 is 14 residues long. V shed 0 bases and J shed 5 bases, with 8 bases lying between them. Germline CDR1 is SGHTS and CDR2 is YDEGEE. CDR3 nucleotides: TGTGCCAGCAGCTTGGACAGTAGGACCGGGGAGCTGTTTTTT. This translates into CASSLDSRTGELFF.

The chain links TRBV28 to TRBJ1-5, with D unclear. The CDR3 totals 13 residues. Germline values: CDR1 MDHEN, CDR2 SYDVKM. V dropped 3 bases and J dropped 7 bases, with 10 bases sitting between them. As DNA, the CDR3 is TGTGCCAGCAGTTTGTCGAGGAACCAGCCCCAGCATTTT. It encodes CASSLSRNQPQHF.

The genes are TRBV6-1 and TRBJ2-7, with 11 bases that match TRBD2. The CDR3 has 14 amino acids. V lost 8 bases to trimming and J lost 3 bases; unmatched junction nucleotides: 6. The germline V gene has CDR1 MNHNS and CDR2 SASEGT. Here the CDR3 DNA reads TGTGCCAGCGATAGAACTAGCGGGGGCTACGAGCAGTACTTC. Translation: CASDRTSGGYEQYF.

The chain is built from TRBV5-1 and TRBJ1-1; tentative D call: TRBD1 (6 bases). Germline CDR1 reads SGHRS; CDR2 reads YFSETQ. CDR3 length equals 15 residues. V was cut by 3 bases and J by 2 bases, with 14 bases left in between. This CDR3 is CASSSSGTSNTEAFF. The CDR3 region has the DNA TGCGCCAGCAGCTCCTCCGGGACATCTAACACTGAAGCTTTCTTT. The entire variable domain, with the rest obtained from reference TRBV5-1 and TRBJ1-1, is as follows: KAGVTQTPRYLIKTRGQQVTLSCSPISGHRSVSWYQQTPGQGLQFLFEYFSETQRNKGNFPGRFSGRQFSNSRSEMNVSTLELGDSALYLCASSSSGTSNTEAFFGQGTRLTVV.

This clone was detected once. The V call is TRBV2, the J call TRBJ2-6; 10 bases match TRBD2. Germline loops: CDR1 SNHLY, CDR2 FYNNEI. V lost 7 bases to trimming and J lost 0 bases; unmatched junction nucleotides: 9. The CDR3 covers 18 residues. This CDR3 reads CASTHDSGRSSGANVLTF. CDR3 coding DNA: TGTGCCAGCACCCACGATAGCGGGAGGTCCTCTGGGGCCAACGTCCTGACTTTC.

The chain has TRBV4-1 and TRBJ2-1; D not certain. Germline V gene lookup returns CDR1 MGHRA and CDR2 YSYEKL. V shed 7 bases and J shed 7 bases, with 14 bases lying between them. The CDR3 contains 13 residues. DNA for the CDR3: TGCGCCAGCACCCATAGAGGCTTAAATGAGCAGTTCTTC. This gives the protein CASTHRGLNEQFF.

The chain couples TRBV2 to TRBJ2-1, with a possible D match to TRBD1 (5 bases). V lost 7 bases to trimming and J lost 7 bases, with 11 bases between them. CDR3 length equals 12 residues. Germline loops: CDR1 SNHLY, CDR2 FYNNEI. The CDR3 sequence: CASNPSGNEQFF. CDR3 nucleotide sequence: TGTGCCAGCAATCCCTCAGGGAATGAGCAGTTCTTC.

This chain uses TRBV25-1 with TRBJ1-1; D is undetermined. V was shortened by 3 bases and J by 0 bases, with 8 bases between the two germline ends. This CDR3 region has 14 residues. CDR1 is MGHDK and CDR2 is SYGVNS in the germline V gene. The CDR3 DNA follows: TGTGCCAGCAGTGACAGTTTAATGAACACTGAAGCTTTCTTT. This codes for CASSDSLMNTEAFF.